Listed below are T cell receptor beta chains from one sample, sequenced in a study of shared clonotypes between healthy human individuals. Assay: immunoSEQ multiplex PCR; the TCRdb copy retains only in-frame clones and omits some. The sample consists of around 2,000,000 clones, about 95% of them appearing once. Sequencing used naive CD8+ T cells sorted from blood. The origin of the receptors is a young man in good health. Each CDR3 is given with its conserved first and last residue. D genes are given only for firm matches. Size values are once, few and many counts, or a class for expanded clones, and some rows have none.

TRBV2	14	.	TRBJ2-7	.	CASSEHDPFYEQYF	TGTGCCAGCAGTGAACACGACCCTTTCTACGAGCAGTACTTC
TRBV5-4	12	TRBD1	TRBJ2-7	.	CASSRDSYEQYF	TGTGCCAGCAGCCGGGACAGCTACGAGCAGTACTTC
TRBV9	16	.	TRBJ2-2	.	CASSVERSTNTGELFF	TGTGCCAGCAGCGTAGAGCGGAGCACGAACACCGGGGAGCTGTTTTTT
TRBV6-1	14	TRBD1	TRBJ2-7	.	CAIHPQGAGYEQYF	TGTGCCATCCACCCACAGGGGGCAGGTTACGAGCAGTACTTC
TRBV27	14	.	TRBJ2-1	.	CASGVLSSYNEQFF	TGTGCCAGCGGGGTCTTGAGCTCCTACAATGAGCAGTTCTTC
TRBV10-3	15	.	TRBJ2-7	few	CAISESFGHSYEQYF	TGTGCCATCAGTGAGTCGTTCGGTCACTCCTACGAGCAGTACTTC
TRBV7-9	15	TRBD1	TRBJ2-7	once	CASSLVGTGDDEQYF	TGTGCCAGCAGCTTAGTGGGGACAGGGGATGACGAGCAGTACTTC
TRBV10-2	15	TRBD1	TRBJ2-1	.	CASSDPGTGANEQFF	TGCGCCAGCAGCGATCCTGGGACAGGGGCAAATGAGCAGTTCTTC
TRBV6-5	12	TRBD1	TRBJ2-1	.	CASSTTGTEQFF	TGTGCCAGCAGCACGACAGGGACTGAGCAGTTCTTC
TRBV5-5	15	TRBD1	TRBJ2-3	once	CASSFGTASTDTQYF	TGTGCCAGCAGCTTCGGGACAGCTAGCACAGATACGCAGTATTTT
TRBV28	16	TRBD2	TRBJ2-3	.	CASNALAGGPGDTQYF	TGTGCCAGCAACGCACTAGCGGGGGGGCCGGGAGATACGCAGTATTTT
TRBV7-9	15	.	TRBJ2-7	.	CASSQGTYTYYEQYF	TGTGCCAGCAGCCAAGGGACGTATACCTACTACGAGCAGTACTTC
TRBV4-3	13	.	TRBJ2-2	once	CASSQDTGGELFF	TGCGCCAGCAGCCAAGATACCGGCGGGGAGCTGTTTTTT
TRBV7-6	13	.	TRBJ2-1	.	CASSRRSYNEQFF	TGTGCCAGCAGCCGGCGGTCCTACAATGAGCAGTTCTTC
TRBV19	16	.	TRBJ2-1	.	CASSIVAGSLYNEQFF	TGTGCCAGTAGTATTGTGGCAGGGAGTCTTTACAATGAGCAGTTCTTC
TRBV6-5	14	.	TRBJ1-6	.	CASSYQGTDSPLHF	TGTGCCAGCAGTTACCAGGGTACAGATTCACCCCTCCACTTT
TRBV19	14	.	TRBJ1-1	.	CASSKGGLGTEAFF	TGTGCCAGTAGTAAGGGGGGGCTGGGCACTGAAGCTTTCTTT
TRBV4-1	14	TRBD1	TRBJ1-1	few	CASSLTGGETEAFF	TGCGCCAGCAGCCTGACAGGGGGCGAGACTGAAGCTTTCTTT
TRBV7-9	13	.	TRBJ2-5	.	CASSLRTTETQYF	TGTGCCAGCAGCCTGCGGACGACAGAGACCCAGTACTTC
TRBV7-9	15	TRBD2	TRBJ2-5	once	CASSYLGPGGETQYF	TGTGCCAGCAGCTACCTTGGACCGGGGGGGGAGACCCAGTACTTC
TRBV6-1	18	TRBD1	TRBJ2-1	.	CASSGVLPGQGAVDEQFF	TGTGCCAGCAGTGGGGTCCTTCCGGGACAGGGGGCCGTAGATGAGCAGTTCTTC
TRBV27	15	TRBD1	TRBJ2-3	.	CASTADRGITDTQYF	TGTGCCAGCACCGCTGACAGGGGGATCACAGATACGCAGTATTTT
TRBV6-6	15	TRBD2	TRBJ2-3	.	CASSWTSGATDTQYF	TGTGCCAGCAGTTGGACTAGCGGGGCCACAGATACGCAGTATTTT
TRBV4-2	15	TRBD1	TRBJ2-7	.	CASRPGQGSYYEQYF	TGTGCCAGCAGGCCGGGACAGGGGTCTTACTACGAGCAGTACTTC
TRBV6-5	16	TRBD1	TRBJ2-1	.	CASSYGTGWSYNEQFF	TGTGCCAGCAGTTACGGGACAGGGTGGTCCTACAATGAGCAGTTCTTC
TRBV6-1	15	.	TRBJ1-6	.	CASSEGAGVASPLHF	TGTGCCAGCAGTGAAGGTGCAGGGGTGGCTTCACCCCTCCACTTT
TRBV5-6	16	TRBD1	TRBJ2-7	.	CASSLASRDRGYEQYF	TGTGCCAGCAGCTTGGCAAGCCGGGACAGGGGATACGAGCAGTACTTC
TRBV7-6	13	TRBD1	TRBJ2-2	.	CASSPGTAGELFF	TGTGCCAGCAGCCCAGGGACAGCCGGGGAGCTGTTTTTT
TRBV5-1	14	.	TRBJ2-7	.	CASSFGQGLYEQYF	TGCGCCAGCAGCTTTGGGCAGGGTCTCTACGAGCAGTACTTC
TRBV4-3	13	.	TRBJ2-3	.	CASSQGRLDTQYF	TGCGCCAGCAGCCAAGGCCGCTTAGATACGCAGTATTTT
TRBV29-1	10	.	TRBJ2-5	.	CSALQETQYF	TGCAGCGCTCTCCAAGAGACCCAGTACTTC
TRBV13	15	.	TRBJ1-3	few	CASSPEGFSGNTIYF	TGTGCCAGCAGTCCCGAAGGGTTCTCTGGAAACACCATATATTTT
TRBV28	13	.	TRBJ2-7	.	CASSKLGYYEQYF	TGTGCCAGCAGCAAATTGGGATATTACGAGCAGTACTTC
TRBV4-3	13	.	TRBJ1-1	.	CASSWDWNTEAFF	TGCGCCAGCAGCTGGGACTGGAACACTGAAGCTTTCTTT
TRBV6-1	16	TRBD1	TRBJ1-1	.	CASSEQPGQGAEEAFF	TGTGCCAGCAGTGAACAACCGGGACAGGGGGCGGAAGAAGCTTTCTTT
TRBV6-4	13	.	TRBJ2-7	.	CASSDGPGYEQYF	TGTGCCAGCAGTGACGGTCCAGGCTACGAGCAGTACTTC
TRBV19	13	.	TRBJ1-3	.	CASTGVSGNTIYF	TGTGCCAGTACAGGGGTCTCTGGAAACACCATATATTTT
TRBV5-6	14	.	TRBJ1-2	.	CASSPDGDNYGYTF	TGTGCCAGCAGCCCGGACGGCGATAACTATGGCTACACCTTC
TRBV4-1	15	TRBD1	TRBJ2-1	.	CASSYSGQGYYEQFF	TGCGCCAGCAGCTATTCCGGACAGGGGTATTATGAGCAGTTCTTC